The 8 T cell receptor beta chains given below trace back to one sample, sequenced in a study of T cells in localized non-small cell lung cancer. The data were produced by immunoSEQ multiplex PCR, yet TCRdb's version contains in-frame clones alone and is incomplete. The sample has around 29,000 clones; approximately 80% are singletons. Sequencing was performed on peripheral blood, taken before any cancer treatment. The receptors come from a male donor at least 60 years old with stage II squamous cell lung carcinoma.

CDR3 nucleotide sequence: TGTGCCAGCAGCTCAACCGGGACAGGGGGTTACACCGGGGAGCTGTTTTTT. It is translated as CASSSTGTGGYTGELFF. The chain combines TRBV11-3 with TRBJ2-2, with 11 bases aligning to TRBD1. Germline V gene sequence: CDR1 SGHNT, CDR2 YENEEA. This CDR3 comprises 17 residues. Germline trimming cut 4 bases from V and 3 bases from J; bases unmatched to any gene: 7.

This CDR3 reads CASSLGAAGDSPLHF. DNA of the CDR3: TGTGCCAGCAGCTTAGGGGCGGCAGGGGATTCACCCCTCCACTTT. The V and J genes are TRBV7-9 and TRBJ1-6, with a weak D call TRBD1 (6 bases). The germline V gene has CDR1 SEHNR and CDR2 FQNEAQ (reference sequence). This CDR3 contains 15 residues. With 1 base removed from V and 8 bases from J, the gap between germline ends came to 12 bases.

V usage is TRBV28 and J usage is TRBJ2-1; tentative D call: TRBD2 (6 bases). The germline gives CDR1 MDHEN, CDR2 SYDVKM. V shed 1 base and J shed 0 bases, with 13 bases lying between them. CDR3 size: 17 residues. The CDR3 nucleotides read TGTGCCAGCAGTTTATCCTCGGGCGGGGTCTCCTACAATGAGCAGTTCTTC. It specifies CASSLSSGGVSYNEQFF.

This clone was observed once. The genes are TRBV7-2 and TRBJ2-1, with 10 bases that match TRBD2. The CDR3 is 14 residues long. In germline, CDR1 is SGHTA, CDR2 FQGNSA. Trimming removed 2 bases from V and 5 bases from J; junction bases left unmatched: 0. CDR3 DNA: TGTGCCAGCAGCTTACTAGCGGGAGACAATGAGCAGTTCTTC. As protein: CASSLLAGDNEQFF.

V and J are TRBV7-9 and TRBJ2-1, with TRBD2 as a possible D gene (6 bases). This CDR3 is 16 amino acids long. Germline CDR1 and CDR2: SEHNR and FQNEAQ (reference sequence). The V and J ends lost 1 base and 4 bases respectively, with 14 bases between them. The CDR3 bases are TGTGCCAGCAGCTTAGGCTGGGGGGATGATTACAATGAGCAGTTCTTC. Translating gives CASSLGWGDDYNEQFF.

The sample holds one count of this clone. The chain links TRBV27 to TRBJ2-7; D may be TRBD2 (5 bases). Germline V lookup: CDR1 MNHEY, CDR2 SMNVEV (reference sequence). This CDR3 comprises 14 residues. Trimming pared 2 bases from V and 3 bases from J, leaving 11 bases between. The CDR3 is CASSLSGRGYEQYF. The CDR3 nucleotides are TGTGCCAGCAGTTTAAGCGGCAGAGGCTACGAGCAGTACTTC.

The chain employs TRBV11-2 and TRBJ1-2; D is undetermined. Deletions cut 1 base from V and 2 bases from J, with 11 bases between. Looked up from germline, CDR1 is SGHAT and CDR2 is FQNNGV. CDR3 length: 15 residues. CDR3 sequence (DNA): TGTGCCAGCAGCTTAGGAGTGAGCAAAAACTATGGCTACACCTTC. It yields the protein CASSLGVSKNYGYTF.

This chain joins TRBV4-1 and TRBJ2-1; D remains ambiguous. CDR3 size: 13 residues. With 1 base removed from V and 5 bases from J, the gap between germline ends came to 6 bases. The V gene's germline CDR1 is MGHRA and CDR2 YSYEKL. The CDR3 is CASSQGVHNEQFF. The CDR3 DNA is TGCGCCAGCAGCCAAGGGGTCCACAATGAGCAGTTCTTC.